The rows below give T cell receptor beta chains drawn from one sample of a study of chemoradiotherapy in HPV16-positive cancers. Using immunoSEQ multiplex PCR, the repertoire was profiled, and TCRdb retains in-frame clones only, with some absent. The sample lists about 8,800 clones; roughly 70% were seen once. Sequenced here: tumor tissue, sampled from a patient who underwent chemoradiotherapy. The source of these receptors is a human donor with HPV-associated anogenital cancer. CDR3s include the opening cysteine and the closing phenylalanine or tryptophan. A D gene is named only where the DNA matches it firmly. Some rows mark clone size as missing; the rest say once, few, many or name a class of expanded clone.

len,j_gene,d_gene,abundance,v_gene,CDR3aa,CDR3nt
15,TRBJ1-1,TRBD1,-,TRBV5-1,CASRAGQGKSTEAFF,TGCGCCAGCAGAGCGGGACAGGGGAAGAGCACTGAAGCTTTCTTT
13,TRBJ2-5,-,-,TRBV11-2,CASSSRWEETQYF,TGTGCTAGCAGCTCCCGATGGGAAGAGACCCAGTACTTC
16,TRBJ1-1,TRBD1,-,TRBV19,CASSIASGTANTEAFF,TGTGCCAGTAGTATAGCCTCCGGGACAGCGAATACTGAAGCTTTCTTT
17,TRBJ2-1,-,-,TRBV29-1,CSVELVGGSSSYNEQFF,TGCAGCGTTGAATTGGTGGGGGGATCCAGCTCCTACAATGAGCAGTTCTTC
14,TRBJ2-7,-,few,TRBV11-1,CASSLSRNSYEQYF,TGTGCCAGCAGCTTATCCAGAAACTCCTACGAGCAGTACTTC
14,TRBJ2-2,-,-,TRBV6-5,CASSYDSGTGELFF,TGTGCCAGCAGTTACGACTCAGGGACCGGGGAGCTGTTTTTT
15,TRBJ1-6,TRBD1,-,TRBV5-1,CASSGDRGYNSPLHF,TGCGCCAGCAGCGGGGACAGGGGATATAATTCACCCCTCCACTTT
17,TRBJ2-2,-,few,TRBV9,CASSVGSPGRGDGELFF,TGTGCCAGCAGCGTAGGTTCCCCCGGCAGGGGGGACGGGGAGCTGTTTTTT
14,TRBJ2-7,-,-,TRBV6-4,CASSGGGLSYEQYF,TGTGCCAGCAGTGGGGGGGGCCTATCCTACGAGCAGTACTTC
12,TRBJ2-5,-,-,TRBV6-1,CASGLGQETQYF,TGTGCCAGCGGACTGGGCCAAGAGACCCAGTACTTC
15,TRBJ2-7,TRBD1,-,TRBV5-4,CASSPGPGQGGEQYF,TGTGCCAGCAGCCCAGGCCCGGGACAGGGGGGCGAGCAGTACTTC
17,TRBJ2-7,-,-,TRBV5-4,CASSLGGAGASSYEQYF,TGTGCCAGCAGCTTGGGTGGGGCAGGCGCTTCTTCCTACGAGCAGTACTTC
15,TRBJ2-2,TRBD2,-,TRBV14,CASSQESGMHRGAVF,TGTGCCAGCAGCCAAGAAAGCGGGATGCACCGGGGAGCTGTTTTT
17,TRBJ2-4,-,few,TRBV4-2,CASSQDSGAGTKNIQYF,TGTGCCAGCAGCCAAGATAGTGGGGCGGGAACAAAAAACATTCAGTACTTC
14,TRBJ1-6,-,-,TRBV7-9,CASSLMGEGSPLHF,TGTGCCAGCAGCTTAATGGGGGAAGGGTCACCCCTCCACTTT
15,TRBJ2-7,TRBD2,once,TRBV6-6,CASSDTGTTPYEQYF,TGTGCCAGCAGCGACACCGGGACTACACCTTACGAGCAGTACTTC
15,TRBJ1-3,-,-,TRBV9,CASSTTVTPGNTIYF,TGTGCCAGCAGCACAACCGTTACGCCTGGAAACACCATATATTTT
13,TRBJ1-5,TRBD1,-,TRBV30,CASSGQGGQPQHF,TGTGCCAGTAGTGGACAGGGTGGTCAGCCCCAGCATTTT
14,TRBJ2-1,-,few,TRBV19,CASSSRGFQVEQFF,TGTGCCAGTAGTTCCCGGGGATTTCAGGTTGAGCAGTTCTTC
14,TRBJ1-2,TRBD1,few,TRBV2,CASSDLQGYYGYTF,TGTGCCAGCAGTGACCTACAGGGGTACTATGGCTACACCTTC
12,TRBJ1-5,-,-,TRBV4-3,CASKGDNQPQHF,TGCGCCAGCAAAGGTGACAATCAGCCCCAGCATTTT
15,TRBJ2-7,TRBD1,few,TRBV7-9,CASSPPTGSAYEQYF,TGTGCCAGCAGCCCACCGACAGGGTCGGCCTACGAGCAGTACTTC
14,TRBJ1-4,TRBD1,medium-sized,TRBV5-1,CASSRGQGWEKLFF,TGCGCCAGCAGCCGAGGACAGGGTTGGGAAAAACTGTTTTTT
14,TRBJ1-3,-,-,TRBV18,CASSPVSSGNTIYF,TGTGCCAGCTCACCAGTTTCCTCTGGAAACACCATATATTTT
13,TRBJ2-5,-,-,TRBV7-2,CASSFGGRETQYF,TGTGCCAGCAGCTTCGGCGGCAGGGAGACCCAGTACTTC
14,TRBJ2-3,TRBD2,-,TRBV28,CASSLAGARDTQYF,TGTGCCAGCAGCCTAGCGGGGGCAAGAGATACGCAGTATTTT
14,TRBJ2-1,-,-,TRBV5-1,CASSISGAPNEQFF,TGCGCCAGCAGCATATCGGGGGCCCCAAATGAGCAGTTCTTC
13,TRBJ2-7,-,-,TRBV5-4,CASSHGPSYEQYF,TGTGCCAGCAGCCACGGGCCTTCCTACGAGCAGTACTTC
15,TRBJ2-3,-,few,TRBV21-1,CASKEASRGTDTQYF,TGTGCCAGCAAGGAGGCGTCGCGGGGCACAGATACGCAGTATTTT
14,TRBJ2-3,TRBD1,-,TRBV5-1,CASSSTGVPDTQYF,TGCGCCAGCAGCTCAACAGGGGTTCCAGATACGCAGTATTTT
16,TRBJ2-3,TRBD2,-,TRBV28,CASSLGLAGETDTQYF,TGTGCCAGCAGTTTGGGACTAGCGGGGGAAACTGATACGCAGTATTTT
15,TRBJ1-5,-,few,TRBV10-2,CASSESSGSYQPQHF,TGCGCCAGCAGTGAGTCGTCAGGGTCTTATCAGCCCCAGCATTTT
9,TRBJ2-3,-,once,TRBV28,CAGGYTQYF,TGTGCGGGGGGCTATACGCAGTATTTT
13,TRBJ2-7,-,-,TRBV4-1,CASSHGPSYEQYF,TGTGCCAGCAGCCACGGGCCTTCCTACGAGCAGTACTTC
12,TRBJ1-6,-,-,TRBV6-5,CASRQQGSPLHF,TGTGCCAGCAGACAACAGGGTTCACCCCTCCACTTT
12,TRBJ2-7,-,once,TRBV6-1,CASTRSSYEQYF,TGTGCCAGCACCAGAAGCTCCTACGAGCAGTACTTC
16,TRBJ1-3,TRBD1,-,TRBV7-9,CASSLRGTGSGNTIYF,TGTGCCAGCAGCTTAAGGGGGACAGGCTCTGGAAACACCATATATTTT
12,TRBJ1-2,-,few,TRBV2,CASSASGYGYTF,TGTGCCAGCAGTGCAAGTGGCTATGGCTACACCTTC
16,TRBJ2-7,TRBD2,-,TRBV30,CAWRGSPAGATYEQYF,TGTGCCTGGAGAGGATCCCCGGCGGGAGCCACCTACGAGCAGTACTTC
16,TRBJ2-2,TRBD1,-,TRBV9,CASSPRTGGASGELFF,TGTGCCAGCAGCCCCAGGACAGGGGGCGCCTCCGGGGAGCTGTTTTTT
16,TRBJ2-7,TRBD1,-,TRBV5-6,CASSPTGTGMSYEQYF,TGTGCCAGCAGCCCGACCGGGACAGGGATGTCCTACGAGCAGTACTTC
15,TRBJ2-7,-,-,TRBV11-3,CASSRERMPSYEQYF,TGTGCCAGCAGCCGCGAGAGGATGCCCTCCTACGAGCAGTACTTC
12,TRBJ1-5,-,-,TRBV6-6,CASSYLDQPQHF,TGTGCCAGCAGTTATCTAGATCAGCCCCAGCATTTT
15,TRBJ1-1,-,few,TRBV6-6,CASSWSDRLNTEAFF,TGTGCCAGCAGTTGGTCAGACAGACTAAACACTGAAGCTTTCTTT